The rows below give T cell receptor beta chains drawn from one sample of a study of cytomegalovirus exposure and HLA in healthy donors. The data were produced by immunoSEQ multiplex PCR, yet TCRdb's version contains in-frame clones alone and is incomplete. The table includes 170,000 or so clones, just over 75% detected once. What was sequenced was PBMCs. The receptors derive from an older woman in good health and CMV-seropositive. The CDR3 runs from the conserved cysteine through the conserved F or W. D genes are given only for firm matches. Clone size is shown for a subset of rows, as once, few, many or a class of expanded clone.

length	V	size	D	J	CDR3	DNA
15	TRBV7-8	-	-	TRBJ2-3	CASSLGGGGTDTQYF	TGTGCCAGCAGTTTGGGGGGGGGCGGAACAGATACGCAGTATTTT
15	TRBV11-2	-	-	TRBJ2-5	CASTPRERRRETQYF	TGTGCCAGCACCCCCCGGGAGAGACGGCGGGAGACCCAGTACTTC
16	TRBV5-1	-	-	TRBJ1-1	CASSMGDFGGTTEAFF	TGCGCCAGCAGCATGGGGGACTTCGGGGGGACGACTGAAGCTTTCTTT
14	TRBV7-2	-	-	TRBJ2-5	CASSSRSGQETQYF	TGTGCCAGCAGCTCCCGGTCGGGGCAAGAGACCCAGTACTTC
14	TRBV6-5	once	TRBD2	TRBJ2-7	CASSLTSGSYEQYF	TGTGCCAGCAGTTTGACTAGCGGGAGTTACGAGCAGTACTTC
15	TRBV18	-	-	TRBJ1-4	CASSPPRATNEKLFF	TGTGCCAGCTCACCACCACGGGCAACTAATGAAAAACTGTTTTTT
19	TRBV30	once	TRBD2	TRBJ2-2	CAWSGPATSGGAFTGELFF	TGTGCCTGGAGTGGCCCGGCGACTAGCGGGGGGGCTTTTACCGGGGAGCTGTTTTTT
12	TRBV30	-	-	TRBJ1-6	CAWSPRNSPLHF	TGTGCCTGGAGTCCGAGAAATTCACCCCTCCACTTT
15	TRBV2	-	TRBD1	TRBJ1-2	CASSARTGGMGGYTF	TGTGCCAGCAGTGCCCGGACAGGGGGCATGGGTGGCTACACCTTC
14	TRBV11-2	-	-	TRBJ1-5	CASSLGPRGQPQHF	TGTGCCAGCAGCTTAGGGCCCCGTGGTCAGCCCCAGCATTTT
13	TRBV18	-	-	TRBJ2-3	CASSGASTDTQYF	TGTGCCAGCTCAGGGGCTAGCACAGATACGCAGTATTTT